A selection of T cell receptor beta chains follows, all from one sample in a study of blood T cell repertoires in COVID-19. Produced via immunoSEQ multiplex PCR; TCRdb's table is partial and in-frame only. The sample includes fewer than 300,000 clones, 81% of them seen just once. Material: peripheral blood. The receptors shown here come from a woman in her sixties with active or convalescent COVID-19. CDR3s leave out the opening cysteine and the closing phenylalanine or tryptophan. Only part of the rows carry a size: once, few, many, or a class if the clone is expanded.

>.|TRBV6-4
ASSESLADPQY
>.|TRBV21-1
ASSKALPGQGFHGYT
>.|TRBV5-4
ASSLPSGGSTDTQY
>.|TRBV10-3
AISESSGRDGNQPQH
>.|TRBV7-2
ASSSSGGLTKNIQY
>.|TRBV14
ASSPRVSSYNSPLH
>once|TRBV3-1/TRBV3-2
ASSQGRAGNYGYT
>.|TRBV7-2
ASSFSGGQYNEQF
>.|TRBV2
ASSDSSGFEADTQY
>.|TRBV19
ASSMGGSGGRADTQY
>.|TRBV5-6
ASSLAGGAPLEEQF
>once|TRBV11-2
ASSEPGASYNEQF
>.|TRBV19
ASSHTAAQETQY
>few|TRBV11-2
ASSLSSQETQY
>.|TRBV7-2
ASTPTGGEGEQY
>.|TRBV7-9
ASSRMGAYGYT
>few|TRBV20-1
SAERVDGYT
>.|TRBV7-8
ASRKSDLRNQPQH
>.|TRBV6-1
ASETGVGETQY
>.|TRBV19
ASSIDWQGLSQPQH
>.|TRBV27
ASSFDYSSGANVLT
>.|TRBV11-2
ASSLERTGGLLNSPLH
>.|TRBV14
ASSYTGGKLF
>.|TRBV11-2
ASSAGWVNSPLH
>once|TRBV19
ASSTSGGNNEQF
>.|TRBV7-9
ASDDEDGIGMQRNTIY
>.|TRBV5-5
ASSSRDNSYNEQF
>.|TRBV7-9
ASSLTPQAGETQY
>.|TRBV7-9
ASSLAVSQVGGELF
>.|TRBV6-5
ASRGDSSYNEQF
>.|TRBV11-1
ASRAFGQALGYT
>.|TRBV7-3
ASSLLARGTEAF
>.|TRBV9
ASSVGMRLAGSDTQY
>.|TRBV2
ASSEETLFPGGSTNEKLF
>.|TRBV30
AWSPGQGRNQPQH
>.|TRBV7-6
ASSLHSARGRGEQF